This TCR beta chain derives from a study of cytotoxic CD8 clonotypes in ibrutinib-treated CLL. The wider study: Patients gave response samples after a median approximately 11 months of treatment, range 6 to 36.

Sequencing used immunoSEQ multiplex PCR; TCRdb keeps in-frame clones, though not all of them. This sample has 140,000 to 150,000 clones; roughly 76% occur once, and the top ten carry about 5%. Germline trimming cut 1 base from V and 8 bases from J; bases unmatched to any gene: 8. CDR3 length equals 15 residues. Germline V gives CDR1 MNHNS, CDR2 SASEGT. The receptor was derived from a human donor with chronic lymphocytic leukemia. V and J are TRBV6-1 and TRBJ2-7; 10 nucleotides agree with TRBD1. Here the sequenced sample was PBMCs, taken after 24 months of ibrutinib treatment. The CDR3, as DNA: TGTGCCAGCAGTGAAGATGGGGGGACAGGGGCTCAGCAGTACTTC. It specifies CASSEDGGTGAQQYF.